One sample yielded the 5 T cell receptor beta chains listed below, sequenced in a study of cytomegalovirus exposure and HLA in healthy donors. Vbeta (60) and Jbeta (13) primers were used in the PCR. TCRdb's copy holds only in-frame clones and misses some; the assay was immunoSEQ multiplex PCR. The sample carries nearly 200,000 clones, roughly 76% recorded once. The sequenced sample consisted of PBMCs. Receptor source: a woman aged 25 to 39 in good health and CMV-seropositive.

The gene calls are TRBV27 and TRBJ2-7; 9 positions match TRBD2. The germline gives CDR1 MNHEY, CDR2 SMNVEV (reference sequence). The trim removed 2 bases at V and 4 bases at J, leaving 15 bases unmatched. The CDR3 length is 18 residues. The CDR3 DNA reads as TGTGCCAGCAGTTTAGGGTTGGTAGCGGGGGCCTATACTTACGAGCAGTACTTC. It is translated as CASSLGLVAGAYTYEQYF.

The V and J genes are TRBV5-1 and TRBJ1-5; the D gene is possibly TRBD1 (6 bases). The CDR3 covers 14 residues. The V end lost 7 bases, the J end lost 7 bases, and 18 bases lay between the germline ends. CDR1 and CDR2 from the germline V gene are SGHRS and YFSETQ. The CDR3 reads CASSGQLSFQPQHF. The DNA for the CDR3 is TGCGCCAGCTCCGGACAGTTGTCGTTCCAGCCCCAGCATTTT.

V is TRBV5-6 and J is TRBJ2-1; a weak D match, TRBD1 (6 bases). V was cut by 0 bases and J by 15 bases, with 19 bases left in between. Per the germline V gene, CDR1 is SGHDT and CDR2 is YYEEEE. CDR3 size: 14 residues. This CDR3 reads CASSLGQVEKVLFF. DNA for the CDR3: TGTGCCAGCAGCTTGGGACAGGTCGAAAAGGTGCTGTTCTTC.

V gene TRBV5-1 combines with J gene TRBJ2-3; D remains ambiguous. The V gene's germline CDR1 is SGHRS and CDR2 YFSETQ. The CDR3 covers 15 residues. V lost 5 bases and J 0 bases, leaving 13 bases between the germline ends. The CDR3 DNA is TGCGCCAGCAGAAGGAGTCCCTCTAGCACAGATACGCAGTATTTT. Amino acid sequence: CASRRSPSSTDTQYF.

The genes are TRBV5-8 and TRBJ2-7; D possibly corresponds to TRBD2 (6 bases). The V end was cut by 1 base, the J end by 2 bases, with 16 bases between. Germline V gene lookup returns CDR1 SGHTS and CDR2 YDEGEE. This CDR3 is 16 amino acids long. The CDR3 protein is CASSLTYQRVTYEQYF. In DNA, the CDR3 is TGTGCCAGCAGCTTGACTTACCAGCGGGTAACCTACGAGCAGTACTTC.